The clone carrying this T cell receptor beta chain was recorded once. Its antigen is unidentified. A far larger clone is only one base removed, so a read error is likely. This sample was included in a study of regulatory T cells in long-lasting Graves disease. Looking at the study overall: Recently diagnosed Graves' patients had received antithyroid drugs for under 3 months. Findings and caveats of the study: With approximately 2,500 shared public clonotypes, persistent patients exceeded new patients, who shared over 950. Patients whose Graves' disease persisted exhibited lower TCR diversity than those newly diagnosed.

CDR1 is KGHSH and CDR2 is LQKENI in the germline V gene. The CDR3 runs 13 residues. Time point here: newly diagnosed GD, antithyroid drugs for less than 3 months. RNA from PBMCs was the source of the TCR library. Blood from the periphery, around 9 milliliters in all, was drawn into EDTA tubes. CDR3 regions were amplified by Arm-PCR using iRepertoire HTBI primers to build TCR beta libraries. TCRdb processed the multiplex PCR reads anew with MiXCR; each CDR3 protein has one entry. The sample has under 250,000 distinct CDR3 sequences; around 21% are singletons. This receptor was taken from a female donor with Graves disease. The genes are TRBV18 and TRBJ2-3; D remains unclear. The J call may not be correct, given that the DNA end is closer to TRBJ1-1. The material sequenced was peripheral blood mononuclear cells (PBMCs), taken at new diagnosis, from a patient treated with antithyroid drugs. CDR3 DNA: TGTGCCAGCTCACTAGACGGGCCGGAGTTGGCTTTCTTT. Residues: CASSLDGPELAFF.